The entry below describes one T cell receptor beta chain. These data come from a study of blood T cell repertoires in COVID-19. Background on the study: COVID-19 samples, acute and convalescent, were from the United States, Italy and Spain. T cells, B-cell-depleted T cells, or PBMCs provided the cDNA or gDNA that served as material.

As processed by the authors: Amplification of reference gene primers provided the estimated nucleated cell counts. Profiled with immunoSEQ multiplex PCR; TCRdb holds only in-frame clones, not every one. V, J and clone size are those of that table, while D and trimming were read from the DNA. Among over 130,000 clones, 70% to 80% were seen once, and the ten largest hold 4.5%. The sample comprised peripheral blood. The TCR was taken from an elderly woman with active or convalescent COVID-19.

Here the CDR3 reads CARGQVGTGMYEQYF. Here the CDR3 DNA reads TGTGCCAGAGGACAGGTTGGCACTGGGATGTACGAGCAGTACTTC. J is TRBJ2-7 and V is TRBV2, with 7 bases fitting TRBD1. The CDR3 is 15 amino acids. V trimming: 9 bases; J trimming: 4 bases; junction bases outside the gene matches: 15. Germline-derived CDR1 and CDR2 are SNHLY and FYNNEI.